Shown below are 22 T cell receptor beta chains from a single sample sequenced in a study of blood T cell repertoires in COVID-19. TCRdb keeps only in-frame clones here, not all; method: immunoSEQ multiplex PCR. The sample records around 23,000 clones, around nine tenths being singletons. The sample comprised peripheral blood. Receptors originate from a man over 45 with active COVID-19.

The chain couples TRBV7-9 to TRBJ2-1; the match to TRBD2 covers 10 bases. There are 16 residues in the CDR3. CDR1 and CDR2 from the germline V gene are SEHNR and FQNEAQ (reference sequence). V lost 5 bases to trimming and J lost 4 bases; unmatched junction nucleotides: 8. This CDR3 is CASSPRGTSAYNEQFF. For the CDR3, the DNA is TGTGCCAGCAGCCCCCGGGGGACTAGCGCTTACAATGAGCAGTTCTTC.

The CDR3 loop is CASSPGTGGYEQYF. CDR3 nucleotide sequence: TGTGCCAGCAGCCCTGGGACAGGGGGCTACGAGCAGTACTTC. The chain uses TRBV5-4 and TRBJ2-7, with 11 bases that match TRBD1. The V gene's germline CDR1 is SGHNT and CDR2 YYREEE (reference sequence). The CDR3 contains 14 residues. Trimming removed 4 bases from V and 3 bases from J; junction bases left unmatched: 3.

This chain connects TRBV9 to TRBJ2-7, with a tentative D call TRBD2 (6 bases). The V and J ends lost 4 bases and 4 bases respectively, with 18 bases between them. This CDR3 contains 15 residues. Per germline, CDR1 SGDLS and CDR2 YYNGEE. In DNA form, the CDR3 reads TGTGCCAGCAGCCCTGGGGGGACGTTATTGTACGAGCAGTACTTC. Translation: CASSPGGTLLYEQYF.

This CDR3 is CASRRDRGTGELFF. The CDR3 coding sequence is TGTGCCAGCAGGCGGGACAGGGGCACCGGGGAGCTGTTTTTT. V usage is TRBV6-5 and J usage is TRBJ2-2; TRBD1 matches at 10 bases. V dropped 6 bases and J dropped 4; count of bases not matched to a gene: 2. Germline V gene sequence: CDR1 MNHEY, CDR2 SVGAGI. The CDR3 length is 14 residues.

The rearrangement joins TRBV7-6 to TRBJ2-1; maybe TRBD1 (6 bases). There are 15 residues in the CDR3. V was trimmed by 5 bases and J by 0 bases, leaving 11 bases between them. In germline, CDR1 is SGHVS, CDR2 FNYEAQ. DNA for the CDR3: TGTGCCAGCAGCACTCAGGGGAGCTCCTACAATGAGCAGTTCTTC. Translating it yields CASSTQGSSYNEQFF.

The rearrangement uses TRBV18 and TRBJ2-5, with 7 positions matching TRBD2. From germline, CDR1 is KGHSH and CDR2 LQKENI. With V trimmed by 1 base and J by 0 bases, 2 bases remained unmatched. The CDR3 is 15 residues long. DNA for the CDR3: TGTGCCAGCTCACCACGGGAGGGGAACCAAGAGACCCAGTACTTC. Amino acid sequence: CASSPREGNQETQYF.

The V gene is TRBV27, the J gene TRBJ2-7, with D possibly being TRBD1 (5 bases). V was clipped by 6 bases and J by 5 bases, with 14 bases between them. Germline CDR1 MNHEY, CDR2 SMNVEV (reference sequence). This CDR3 has 13 residues. The CDR3: CASSPTGIHEQYF. The CDR3 nucleotides read TGTGCCAGCAGCCCTACAGGTATCCACGAGCAGTACTTC.

This sequence joins TRBV10-3 and TRBJ2-2, with D hard to call. V was trimmed by 5 bases and J by 5 bases, leaving 9 bases between them. CDR3 length: 13 residues. Per germline, CDR1 ENHRY and CDR2 SYGVKD. CDR3 coding DNA: TGTGCCATCAGTTTGTCGTTGACCGGGGAGCTGTTTTTT. Protein product: CAISLSLTGELFF.

The rearrangement uses TRBV27 and TRBJ2-1; 10 bases fit TRBD2. This CDR3 has 15 amino acids. Germline V gives CDR1 MNHEY, CDR2 SMNVEV (reference sequence). V dropped 2 bases and J dropped 7; count of bases not matched to a gene: 5. The CDR3 protein is CASSLLAGDINEQFF. Written as DNA, the CDR3 is TGTGCCAGCAGTTTACTAGCGGGAGATATAAATGAGCAGTTCTTC.

The J gene is TRBJ2-7, the V gene TRBV2; 11 nucleotides agree with TRBD1. This CDR3 has 15 residues. Germline CDR1 and CDR2: SNHLY and FYNNEI. Losses at the gene ends were 4 bases for V and 4 bases for J; bases not matched to a gene: 6. CDR3 sequence reads: CASSVGGDRGYEQYF. The DNA for the CDR3 is TGTGCCAGCAGTGTCGGGGGGGACAGGGGGTACGAGCAGTACTTC. Using reference TRBV2 and TRBJ2-7 for the parts outside the CDR3, the full variable domain is EPEVTQTPSHQVTQMGQEVILRCVPISNHLYFYWYRQILGQKVEFLVSFYNNEISEKSEIFDDQFSVERPDGSNFTLKIRSTKLEDSAMYFCASSVGGDRGYEQYFGPGTRLTVT.

About this clone itself: Distinct nucleotide sequences in the sample also encode this CDR3. The chain links TRBV6-2 or TRBV6-3 to TRBJ1-1; D uncertain. The germline CDR1 and CDR2 sequences are MNHEY and SVGEGT. CDR3 length: 13 residues. Deletions cut 4 bases from V and 2 bases from J, with 8 bases between. The DNA of the CDR3 is TGTGCCAGCAGTTCAGACTTCAACACTGAAGCTTTCTTT. Translation gives CASSSDFNTEAFF.

The V and J genes are TRBV11-2 and TRBJ2-1; D is perhaps TRBD1 (5 bases). The CDR3 sequence is 14 residues long. Trimming stripped 1 base from V and 2 bases from J, with 6 bases between. Germline loops: CDR1 SGHAT, CDR2 FQNNGV. The CDR3 DNA reads as TGTGCCAGCAGCTTAGCAGGGACCTACAATGAGCAGTTCTTC. This translates into CASSLAGTYNEQFF. Variable domain in full (rest from reference TRBV11-2 and TRBJ2-1): EAGVAQSPRYKIIEKRQSVAFWCNPISGHATLYWYQQILGQGPKLLIQFQNNGVVDDSQLPKDRFSAERLKGVDSTLKIQPAKLEDSAVYLCASSLAGTYNEQFFGPGTRLTVL.

This clone was seen only once. The CDR3 is CASSFTGGVGTEAFF. In nucleotides, the CDR3 is TGTGCCAGCAGCTTCACAGGGGGCGTGGGCACTGAAGCTTTCTTT. This chain uses TRBV7-2 with TRBJ1-1; TRBD1 matches 9 bases. CDR3 length: 15 residues. Per the germline V gene, CDR1 is SGHTA and CDR2 is FQGNSA. V shed 3 bases and J 4 bases; nucleotides not matched to a gene: 6. Complete variable domain (other parts from reference TRBV7-2 and TRBJ1-1): GAGVSQSPSNKVTEKGKDVELRCDPISGHTALYWYRQSLGQGLEFLIYFQGNSAPDKSGLPSDRFSAERTGGSVSTLTIQRTQQEDSAVYLCASSFTGGVGTEAFFGQGTRLTVV.

The chain has TRBV2 and TRBJ2-7, with TRBD2 matching over 9 bases. The CDR3 extends over 12 amino acids. In germline, CDR1 is SNHLY, CDR2 FYNNEI. The trim removed 11 bases at V and 6 bases at J, leaving 8 bases unmatched. Here the CDR3 reads CAAARLAVEQYF. The DNA of the CDR3 is TGTGCCGCAGCCCGACTAGCGGTCGAGCAGTACTTC.

The rearrangement uses TRBV11-2 and TRBJ1-4, with D maybe TRBD1 (5 bases). The germline V and J ends were trimmed by 5 bases and 8 bases, with 15 bases remaining between them. Germline CDR1 SGHAT, CDR2 FQNNGV. The CDR3 has 14 residues. This CDR3 is CASSTSWGREKLFF. CDR3 sequence (DNA): TGTGCCAGCAGCACCAGTTGGGGCAGGGAAAAACTGTTTTTT.

The chain couples TRBV3-1 (or the pseudogene TRBV3-2) to TRBJ1-1; tentative D call: TRBD1 (5 bases). The ends were cut back, 1 base at V and 11 bases at J, with 11 bases in the middle. The CDR3 contains 12 residues. The germline V gene has CDR1 LGHDT and CDR2 YNNKEL (reference sequence). CDR3 in DNA: TGTGCCAGCAGCCAAGGGGGCGTCGGCGCTTTCTTT. This sequence encodes CASSQGGVGAFF.

The chain has TRBV10-3 and TRBJ2-3; 9 nucleotides align to TRBD1. V lost 6 bases to trimming and J lost 3 bases; unmatched junction nucleotides: 7. This CDR3 is built from 15 residues. CDR1 and CDR2 from the germline V gene are ENHRY and SYGVKD. The CDR3 loop is CAIRPGQGGTDTQYF. The DNA of the CDR3 is TGTGCCATCAGACCGGGACAGGGTGGAACAGATACGCAGTATTTT.

The CDR3 nucleotides read TGTGCCTGGAGTGTAAGGGAGCGGGGTACGCAGTATTTT. Translating gives CAWSVRERGTQYF. This chain connects TRBV30 to TRBJ2-3, with TRBD2 matching over 7 bases. After removal of 0 bases from V and 8 bases from J, the junction contained 5 bases not matched to a gene. Germline V gene lookup returns CDR1 GTSNPN and CDR2 SVGIG (reference sequence). The CDR3 extends over 13 amino acids. Drawing the rest from reference TRBV30 and TRBJ2-3, the complete variable domain is SQTIHQWPATLVQPVGSPLSLECTVEGTSNPNLYWYRQAAGRGLQLLFYSVGIGQISSEVPQNLSASRPQDRQFILSSKKLLLSDSGFYLCAWSVRERGTQYFGPGTRLTVL.

This rearrangement joins TRBV25-1 to TRBJ2-2, with D possibly matching TRBD1 (6 bases). This CDR3 is built from 13 residues. V lost 6 bases and J 6 bases, leaving 11 bases between the germline ends. Germline V gene sequence: CDR1 MGHDK, CDR2 SYGVNS. Here the CDR3 reads CASSSRGSGELFF. Here the CDR3 DNA reads TGTGCCAGCAGCTCCAGGGGTTCCGGGGAGCTGTTTTTT.

The rearrangement uses TRBV5-6 and TRBJ2-2, with TRBD1 as a possible D gene (5 bases). Germline CDR1 is SGHDT and CDR2 is YYEEEE. This CDR3 has 15 amino acids. The V and J ends lost 1 base and 7 bases respectively, with 14 bases between them. The CDR3 sequence: CASSLHGAQFGELFF. For the CDR3, the DNA is TGTGCCAGCAGCTTGCATGGGGCGCAATTCGGGGAGCTGTTTTTT.

The chain links TRBV5-1 to TRBJ2-1, with 7 nucleotides matching TRBD1. The CDR3 is 13 amino acids. J lost 6 bases, V lost 2 bases, and 2 bases had no gene match. The germline V gene encodes CDR1 SGHRS and CDR2 YFSETQ. The CDR3 reads CASSLQGPNEQFF. CDR3 in DNA: TGCGCCAGCAGCTTACAGGGGCCCAATGAGCAGTTCTTC.

This chain joins TRBV7-9 and TRBJ2-3; 7 nucleotides align to TRBD1. Germline V gene lookup returns CDR1 SEHNR and CDR2 FQNEAQ (reference sequence). This CDR3 region has 16 residues. V trimming: 6 bases; J trimming: 5 bases; junction bases outside the gene matches: 14. CDR3 DNA: TGTGCCAGCAGTCCACCTTTCCGACAGGGTATAGATACGCAGTATTTT. It is translated as CASSPPFRQGIDTQYF.